Given below is one T cell receptor beta chain in context. Its binding antigen is unknown. No base quality values were provided; no much bigger clone lies one nucleotide off. V and J lose 4 bases and 0 bases, and a span of 13 bases separates them. Sequences SNHLY (CDR1) and FYNNEI (CDR2) are obtained from the germline V gene. Taken from cysteine to phenylalanine, the CDR3 has 17 residues. The retained sequence is limited to the CDR3, 51 bases, with the frame set at the first base. Participants in the prospective study were aged about 18 to 100 years, lived in approximately 26 United States geographic areas, and enrolled through a virtual design. To assign participants to cohorts, the prospective study relied on clinical history that participants themselves reported in a screening survey and a study questionnaire. Each participant in the prospective study had whole blood, serum and a nasopharyngeal or oropharyngeal swab collected by mobile phlebotomists. Additional blood draws and questionnaires over an approximately two-month period could optionally be provided by prospective study participants. Prospective study blood samples were shipped either frozen or at room temperature before DNA extraction.

These data come from a study of blood T cell repertoires in COVID-19 (dated by TCRdb to the early 2020s). Notes on the research overall: ImmuneRACE Cohort 3 recovered participants were defined by two consecutive negative NP/OP PCR tests, healthcare professional clearance, or symptom resolution. Where available, HLA class I and class II types were taken from metadata supplied by the sample provider and were not determined by assay-based typing. Samples from collaborators originated in the United States, Italy and Spain and spanned both the acute and convalescent phases of COVID-19. A freely available public database, intended as a resource for researchers studying the immune response to SARS-CoV-2, is where the repertoires were released. The prospective study material was composed of cDNA or gDNA derived from T cells, B-cell-depleted T cells, or PBMCs. Sample metadata almost always included a de-identified subject ID, COVID-19 status, age in years and sex. The samples were drawn from two sources: the first 160 participants of the ongoing ImmuneRACE study, and about 1,300 subjects contributed by 6 global collaborators. Deeply sampled blood TCRbeta repertoires from subjects exposed to, actively infected with, or recovered from COVID-19 were included in the dataset.

The paper as a whole reports these results and caveats: The quantity of clinical and demographic metadata differed by source and by participant and was supplied without curation.

The immunoSEQ Assay, a bias-controlled multiplex PCR, was used to amplify TCRbeta CDR3 regions from genomic DNA. The paper's data handling went like this. Within the assay, amplification of reference gene primers was used to estimate how many nucleated cells each sample contained. To quantify the absolute abundance of each unique TCRbeta CDR3 rearrangement, sequence reads were collapsed and filtered. Productive Simpson clonality was computed per sample as the square root of Simpson's diversity index over productive rearrangements. Not all clones reach the TCRdb copy of this immuneACCESS table, which keeps in-frame sequences only. Checked studies attribute under half of the gap to unresolved V genes and leave the rest unexplained. V and J calls plus clone size are reproduced from that table; the DNA served to infer D and trimming. A total of more than 120,000 clones appear in this sample, 84% of them only once. The ten biggest clones cover 3.9% of the sample.

The chain is made from TRBV2 and TRBJ2-6; the D gene is unclear. The sequence derives from a man aged 50-59 years in a cohort exposed to, infected with or recovered from COVID-19 (not recorded which). The sequenced sample consisted of PBMCs or T cells enriched from blood (not recorded which). The DNA sequence is TGTGCCAGCAGTGGACTTTCCAGACTCTCTGGGGCCAACGTCCTGACTTTC. Its protein product is CASSGLSRLSGANVLTF.